Following are 29 T cell receptor beta chains from one sample sequenced in a study of T cells in Graves' hyperthyroidism and ophthalmopathy. Authors of the study amplified TCR beta CDR3 regions from RNA transcripts. The study used the HTBI primer set for a first-round RT-PCR of the TCR CDR3. TCRdb re-called the multiplex PCR reads through MiXCR, storing one row per CDR3 protein. The data contain approximately 370,000 distinct CDR3 sequences, about 15% of them singletons. Sequenced: blood. These receptors were taken from a woman in her twenties or thirties with Graves' hyperthyroidism that later progressed to Graves' ophthalmopathy.

This clonotype appeared many times. V usage is TRBV2 and J usage is TRBJ1-5; 7 positions match TRBD1. The CDR3 is 14 amino acids. The germline V gene has CDR1 SNHLY and CDR2 FYNNEI. V shed 4 bases, J shed 5 bases, and the junction held 5 bases outside the gene matches. CDR3 in amino acids: CASSGTGEYQPQHF. As DNA, the CDR3 is TGTGCCAGCAGTGGTACAGGGGAGTATCAGCCCCAGCATTTT.

This clonotype was seen repeatedly, ten times or more. The rearrangement uses TRBV28 and TRBJ1-2; TRBD1 matches 11 bases. Germline loops: CDR1 MDHEN, CDR2 SYDVKM. The CDR3 runs to 15 residues. V lost 4 bases, J lost 6 bases, and 7 bases stayed unmatched. Written as DNA, the CDR3 is TGTGCCAGCAGTTCCAGCCGGACAGGGGGCGATGGCTACACCTTC. Translation gives CASSSSRTGGDGYTF.

In this sample, this clonotype turned up many times. The rearrangement joins TRBV24-1 to TRBJ2-5; D might be TRBD1 (5 bases). The CDR3 consists of 13 residues. The germline V and J ends were trimmed by 1 base and 3 bases, with 5 bases remaining between them. Per germline, CDR1 KGHDR and CDR2 SFDVKD. DNA for the CDR3: TGTGCCACCAGTGATTTCAGGGAAGAGACCCAGTACTTC. Residues: CATSDFREETQYF.

Concerning this clonotype itself: Just one base apart from a much larger clone, this may be a read error. The chain uses TRBV3-1 and TRBJ1-6; TRBD1 matches at 7 bases. The CDR3 length is 15 residues. Germline lookup yields CDR1 LGHDT and CDR2 YNNKEL (reference sequence). CDR3 in DNA: TGTGCCGGCAGCCAAGCCTGGGACAGTTTTTCACCCCTCCACTTT. Its protein product is CAGSQAWDSFSPLHF.

Only a few counts were recorded for this clonotype. The rearrangement links TRBV4-1 to TRBJ1-2; D gene unclear. The V gene's germline CDR1 is MGHRA and CDR2 YSYEKL. The CDR3 length is 15 residues. Trimming took 0 bases from V and 1 from J, leaving 9 bases between them. The CDR3: CASSQEGRRNYGYTF. Written as DNA, the CDR3 is TGCGCCAGCAGCCAAGAAGGGAGGCGTAACTATGGCTACACCTTC.

In regard to this clonotype: A much more abundant neighbour one base away suggests this may be a read error. The chain employs TRBV27 and TRBJ1-2; D may be TRBD1 (6 bases). V was shortened by 7 bases and J by 4 bases, with 25 bases between the two germline ends. CDR1 MNHEY and CDR2 SMNVEV come from the germline V gene (reference sequence). This CDR3 spans 17 amino acids. This CDR3 is CASNRGPGEGLSYGYTF. In DNA form, the CDR3 reads TGTGCCAGCAACCGGGGGCCGGGGGAGGGGCTAAGCTATGGCTACACCTTC.

This clonotype was picked up many times. J is TRBJ1-1 and V is TRBV24-1; D is unclear. The germline gives CDR1 KGHDR, CDR2 SFDVKD. V lost 4 bases to trimming and J lost 3 bases, with 11 bases between them. This CDR3 is built from 14 residues. CDR3 in DNA: TGTGCCACCAGTGACGCCAGGCAGGACACTGAAGCTTTCTTT. It codes for CATSDARQDTEAFF.

This clonotype was found many times. V usage is TRBV6-1 and J usage is TRBJ2-7; 11 bases map to TRBD2. Germline assignment: CDR1 MNHNS and CDR2 SASEGT. J was trimmed by 0 bases and V by 4 bases; bases with no gene match: 2. The CDR3 has 15 amino acids. CDR3 loop: CASSASGGSSYEQYF. The DNA for the CDR3 is TGTGCCAGCAGTGCTAGCGGGGGGAGCTCCTACGAGCAGTACTTC.

At least ten counts were recorded for this clonotype. The rearrangement joins TRBV19 to TRBJ2-1; D is possibly TRBD1 (6 bases). The CDR3 is 14 amino acids. Trimming stripped 2 bases from V and 6 bases from J, with 11 bases between. Germline CDR1 LNHDA, CDR2 SQIVND (reference sequence). The CDR3 DNA sequence: TGTGCCAGTAGTATAATGCAGGGGAGCAATGAGCAGTTCTTC. Encoded protein: CASSIMQGSNEQFF.

In this sample, this clonotype turned up many times. The chain couples TRBV27 to TRBJ2-7; the D gene is possibly TRBD1 (5 bases). V gave up 3 bases and J gave up 6 bases, with 9 bases separating them. Germline CDR1 MNHEY, CDR2 SMNVEV (reference sequence). CDR3 size: 12 residues. CDR3 sequence reads: CASSFSRGEQYF. The CDR3 DNA sequence: TGTGCCAGCAGTTTTTCTAGGGGCGAGCAGTACTTC.

In regard to this clonotype: A single base separates this from a much larger clone, so it may be a read error. The chain employs TRBV5-1 and TRBJ2-1; 16 positions agree with TRBD2. The CDR3 spans 15 residues. The germline gives CDR1 SGHRS, CDR2 YFSETQ. The CDR3 spells CASSPGTSGRDEQSF. CDR3 in DNA: TGCGCCAGCAGCCCCGGGACTAGCGGGAGGGATGAGCAGTCCTTC.

The V call is TRBV3-1, the J call TRBJ2-3; TRBD2 aligns across 12 bases. This CDR3 is 15 amino acids long. CDR1 is LGHDT and CDR2 is YNNKEL in the germline V gene (reference sequence). J lost 6 bases, V lost 7 bases, and 8 bases had no gene match. This chain's CDR3 is CASTLTSGSGDTQYF. Here the CDR3 DNA reads TGTGCCAGCACCCTGACTAGCGGGAGTGGGGATACGCAGTATTTT.

On this clonotype: A much more abundant neighbour one base away suggests this may be a read error. V usage is TRBV2 and J usage is TRBJ2-7, with D uncertain. Per germline, CDR1 SNHLY and CDR2 FYNNEI. The CDR3 loop spans 10 amino acids. The CDR3 DNA sequence: TGTGTCAGCAGTAGTCTCGAGCAGTACTTC. Encoded protein: CVSSSLEQYF.

This clonotype was detected a few times. V and J are TRBV19 and TRBJ1-2; no clear D. Deletions cut 4 bases from V and 3 bases from J, with 9 bases between. Germline CDR1 LNHDA, CDR2 SQIVND (reference sequence). The CDR3 consists of 13 residues. The CDR3 reads CASSREEYYGYTF. Written as DNA, the CDR3 is TGTGCCAGTAGTAGGGAAGAGTACTATGGCTACACCTTC.

This clonotype was detected many times. The chain couples TRBV6-1 to TRBJ1-5; no clear D. Germline CDR1 MNHNS, CDR2 SASEGT. The ends were cut back, 2 bases at V and 2 bases at J, with 7 bases in the middle. The CDR3 is 14 amino acids. The CDR3 sequence is CASSERQGNQPQHF. CDR3 coding DNA: TGTGCCAGCAGTGAAAGGCAGGGCAATCAGCCCCAGCATTTT.

This chain links TRBV4-1 with TRBJ2-7, with 10 positions matching TRBD2. V trimming: 0 bases; J trimming: 3 bases; junction bases outside the gene matches: 2. Germline CDR1 is MGHRA and CDR2 is YSYEKL. The CDR3 is made up of 15 amino acids. This chain's CDR3 is CASSQERTSGYEQYF. The CDR3 coding sequence is TGCGCCAGCAGCCAAGAAAGGACTAGCGGCTACGAGCAGTACTTC.

This clonotype has a handful of counts. The V call is TRBV20-1, the J call TRBJ2-3, with TRBD2 identical over 9 bases. The CDR3 length is 19 residues. With 5 bases clipped from V and 2 bases from J, the junction kept 20 bases outside the gene matches. In germline, CDR1 is DFQATT, CDR2 SNEGSKA (reference sequence). The CDR3 sequence is CSAPPDRWREGRVTDTQYF. CDR3 nucleotide sequence: TGCAGTGCTCCTCCCGACAGGTGGCGGGAGGGCCGTGTCACAGATACGCAGTATTTT.

About this clonotype: A junction boundary mismatches the germline segment, possibly from a read error. The CDR3 region has the DNA TGTGCCGGCAGTCTTGTCTTCTCGGGGGGCTACACCTTC. Its translation: CAGSLVFSGGYTF. V usage is TRBV2 and J usage is TRBJ1-2; D is ambiguous. The CDR3 runs 13 residues. Germline V lookup: CDR1 SNHLY, CDR2 FYNNEI.

In this sample, this clonotype turned up many times. This chain links TRBV30 with TRBJ2-5, with D hard to call. In germline, CDR1 is GTSNPN, CDR2 SVGIG (reference sequence). V lost 2 bases, J lost 7 bases, and 8 bases lay in between. This CDR3 has 11 amino acids. The CDR3 region is CAWSTVGTQYF. CDR3 in DNA: TGTGCCTGGAGTACCGTGGGGACCCAGTACTTC.

The genes are TRBV4-1 and TRBJ2-7, with TRBD2 matching 9 bases. This CDR3 contains 17 residues. The germline V gene encodes CDR1 MGHRA and CDR2 YSYEKL. V lost 1 base to trimming and J lost 1 base; unmatched junction nucleotides: 8. The CDR3 reads CASSQGAPAGGSYEQYF. The DNA of the CDR3 is TGCGCCAGCAGCCAAGGCGCGCCGGCGGGAGGGTCCTACGAGCAGTACTTC.

In regard to this clonotype: One end of the junction does not line up with germline, which may come from a read error. The rearrangement links TRBV2 to TRBJ1-3; D remains unclear. The CDR3 extends over 14 amino acids. CDR1 and CDR2 (germline): SNHLY, FYNNEI. CDR3 nucleotide sequence: TGTGCCAGCAGTGAAATAATCTCTGGAAGCACCATATATTTT. This translates into CASSEIISGSTIYF.

There are many counts of this clonotype. The chain uses TRBV28 and TRBJ1-2; perhaps TRBD1 as D (5 bases). The CDR3 is made up of 13 amino acids. The germline CDR1 and CDR2 sequences are MDHEN and SYDVKM. The V end lost 1 base, the J end lost 6 bases, and 9 bases lay between the germline ends. The CDR3 coding sequence is TGTGCCAGCAGTTTATCAGGGATTGATGGCTACACCTTC. This codes for CASSLSGIDGYTF.

The chain is built from TRBV20-1 and TRBJ1-1; D is perhaps TRBD1 (5 bases). The germline V gene encodes CDR1 DFQATT and CDR2 SNEGSKA (reference sequence). The CDR3 has 17 amino acids. Deletions cut 2 bases from V and 0 bases from J, with 19 bases between. The CDR3 loop reads CSARMGESANLNTEAFF. The CDR3 DNA reads as TGCAGTGCTAGAATGGGGGAATCGGCCAATTTGAACACTGAAGCTTTCTTT.

This clonotype was detected only a few times. The chain links TRBV27 to TRBJ2-1; tentatively, D is TRBD2 (5 bases). Trimming took 6 bases from V and 9 from J, leaving 21 bases between them. The CDR3 spans 15 residues. Germline values: CDR1 MNHEY, CDR2 SMNVEV (reference sequence). This chain's CDR3 is CASRFVTRRFVEQFF. CDR3 sequence (DNA): TGTGCCAGCAGGTTTGTTACTAGACGTTTCGTTGAGCAGTTCTTC.

This clonotype was seen only a few times. V usage is TRBV28 and J usage is TRBJ2-1, with 8 bases identical to TRBD2. J was trimmed by 9 bases and V by 6 bases; bases with no gene match: 7. The germline gives CDR1 MDHEN, CDR2 SYDVKM. The CDR3 is 13 residues long. The CDR3 is CASRAGLVSEQFF. The CDR3 DNA sequence: TGTGCCAGCAGGGCGGGACTAGTGAGTGAGCAGTTCTTC.

The rearrangement uses TRBV3-1 and TRBJ1-6; D ambiguous. Germline assignment: CDR1 LGHDT and CDR2 YNNKEL (reference sequence). The CDR3 length is 16 residues. V gave up 3 bases and J gave up 7 bases, with 16 bases separating them. CDR3 residues: CASSQELSARNSPLHF. The CDR3 DNA reads TGTGCCAGCAGCCAGGAGTTATCGGCCAGAAATTCACCCCTCCACTTT.

This clonotype occurred many times. This rearrangement joins TRBV27 to TRBJ2-1; 10 bases align to TRBD1. Germline V lookup: CDR1 MNHEY, CDR2 SMNVEV (reference sequence). V trimming: 8 bases; J trimming: 8 bases; junction bases outside the gene matches: 12. This CDR3 spans 15 amino acids. The CDR3 coding sequence is TGTGCCAGCTCGTACCTCCGGGACAGGGGACATGAGCAGTTCTTC. Amino acids: CASSYLRDRGHEQFF.

This clonotype was counted ten times or more. CDR3: CASSLEGDRGFDEQYF. CDR3 DNA sequence: TGTGCCAGCAGTTTAGAGGGGGACAGGGGATTTGACGAGCAGTACTTC. The rearrangement joins TRBV12-3 or TRBV12-4 to TRBJ2-7, with 10 bases identical to TRBD1. The length of the CDR3 is 16 residues. The V and J ends lost 1 base and 5 bases, in that order; junction bases with no gene match: 8.

This chain uses TRBV2 with TRBJ2-5; 13 bases are a match to TRBD2. The V gene end was trimmed by 7 bases and the J gene end by 1 base; junction bases not matched to a gene: 6. The CDR3 sequence is 16 residues long. CDR1 and CDR2 (germline): SNHLY, FYNNEI. For the CDR3, the DNA is TGTGCCAGCAAGAAGGGACTAGCGGGATCCCAAGAGACCCAGTACTTC. Protein: CASKKGLAGSQETQYF.